This T cell receptor (beta chain) stems from a study of T cells in Graves' hyperthyroidism and ophthalmopathy. Based on clinical symptoms, serum thyroxine and TRAb, thyroid ultrasound and orbital computed tomography, diagnoses were reached. CDR3 length equals 13 residues. Trimming pared 5 bases from V and 4 bases from J, leaving 8 bases between. CDR1 and CDR2 (germline): SGHAT, FQNNGV. This clonotype was recorded at least ten times. The source material, RNA transcripts, was used to amplify TCR beta CDR3 regions. Researchers ran a first-round RT-PCR on the TCR CDR3 using the HTBI primer set. TCRdb processed the multiplex PCR reads anew with MiXCR; each CDR3 protein has one entry. The sample lists a few hundred thousand distinct CDR3 sequences; approximately 17% were seen once.

V gene TRBV11-2 combines with J gene TRBJ2-2, with D uncertain. Input material: blood. This sequence was found in a man aged 18 to 30 with Graves' ophthalmopathy. The CDR3 region is CASSAGPTGELFF. For the CDR3, the DNA is TGTGCCAGCAGCGCAGGTCCCACCGGGGAGCTGTTTTTT.